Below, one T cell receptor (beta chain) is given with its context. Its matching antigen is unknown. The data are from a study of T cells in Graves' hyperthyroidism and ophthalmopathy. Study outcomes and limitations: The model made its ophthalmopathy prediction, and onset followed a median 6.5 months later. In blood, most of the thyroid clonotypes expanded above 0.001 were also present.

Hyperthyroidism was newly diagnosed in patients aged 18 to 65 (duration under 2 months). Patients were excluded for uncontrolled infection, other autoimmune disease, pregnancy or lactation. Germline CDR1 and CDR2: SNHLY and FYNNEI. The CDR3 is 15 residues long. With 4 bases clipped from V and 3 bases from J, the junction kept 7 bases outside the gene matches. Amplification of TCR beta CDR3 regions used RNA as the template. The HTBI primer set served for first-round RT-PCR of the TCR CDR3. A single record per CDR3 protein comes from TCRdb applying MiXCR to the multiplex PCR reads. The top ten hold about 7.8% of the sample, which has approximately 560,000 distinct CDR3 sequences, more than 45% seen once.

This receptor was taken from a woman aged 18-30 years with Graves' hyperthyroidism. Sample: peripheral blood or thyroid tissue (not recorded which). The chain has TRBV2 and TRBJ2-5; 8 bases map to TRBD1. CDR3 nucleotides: TGTGCCAGCAGTGCGGACAGGGACGGTGAAGAGACCCAGTACTTC. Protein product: CASSADRDGEETQYF. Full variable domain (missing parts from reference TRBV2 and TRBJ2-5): EPEVTQTPSHQVTQMGQEVILRCVPISNHLYFYWYRQILGQKVEFLVSFYNNEISEKSEIFDDQFSVERPDGSNFTLKIRSTKLEDSAMYFCASSADRDGEETQYFGPGTRLLVL.